This TCR beta chain was sequenced for a study of cytotoxic CD8 clonotypes in ibrutinib-treated CLL. The repertoire was sequenced with immunoSEQ multiplex PCR; TCRdb's copy has only in-frame clones and lacks some. This table holds about 14,000 clones, more than 60% found once. Comment on this clone: What it recognizes is unknown.

Notes on the study in general: Treatment left the uncommon public clonotypes either contracted or stable in frequency.

Trimming removed 6 bases at V and 5 bases at J, with 7 bases between. The germline gives CDR1 ENHRY, CDR2 SYGVKD. This CDR3 is built from 11 residues. The chain is built from TRBV10-3 and TRBJ2-5; D may match TRBD1 or TRBD2 (5 bases each). The input for sequencing was PBMCs, taken before ibrutinib treatment. The clonotype comes from a human donor with chronic lymphocytic leukemia. This CDR3 reads CAISEGETQYF. The CDR3 DNA reads TGTGCCATCAGCGAGGGGGAGACCCAGTACTTC.